The 32 T cell receptor beta chains in this list originate from one sample, sequenced in a study of CD8+ T cells in alopecia areata. Documented treatment: oral pan-JAK inhibitor, 5-10 mg twice daily. RNA was extracted and reverse transcribed into cDNA as the sequencing template. Only in-frame clones appear in the TCRdb table, and some are missing; sequencing was by immunoSEQ multiplex PCR. The sample yields 100,000 to 140,000 clones, about 83% seen once. The input for sequencing was CD8+ T cells sorted from blood, taken at week 24, from a patient treated with tofacitinib. The receptors here all came from a human donor with alopecia areata.

The chain uses TRBV29-1 and TRBJ2-7; the match to TRBD1 covers 9 bases. Looked up from germline, CDR1 is SQVTM and CDR2 is ANQGSEA. This CDR3 has 16 residues. The junction had 11 bases not matched to a gene; V was cut back by 2 bases and J by 3 bases. CDR3 loop: CSVESRGRGQGYEQYF. The CDR3 nucleotides are TGCAGCGTTGAATCGCGGGGACGGGGACAGGGCTACGAGCAGTACTTC.

V usage is TRBV7-9 and J usage is TRBJ2-1; 8 bases agree with TRBD2. The CDR3 extends over 16 amino acids. The V gene's germline CDR1 is SEHNR and CDR2 FQNEAQ (reference sequence). Trimming removed 4 bases from V and 4 bases from J; junction bases left unmatched: 9. The CDR3 nucleotides are TGTGCCAGCAGCTCATCGGTGGTAGCGGGGTACAATGAGCAGTTCTTC. As protein: CASSSSVVAGYNEQFF.

To note about this clone: Additional DNA sequences in this sample encode the identical CDR3. The genes are TRBV19 and TRBJ2-7; tentative D call: TRBD1 (6 bases). V was trimmed by 1 base and J by 1 base, leaving 8 bases between them. Per germline, CDR1 LNHDA and CDR2 SQIVND (reference sequence). CDR3 length: 14 residues. This CDR3 reads CASSIGGRSYEQYF. CDR3 sequence (DNA): TGTGCCAGTAGTATAGGGGGGCGATCCTACGAGCAGTACTTC.

CDR3 sequence: CASSLAPGTTNTEAFF. DNA for the CDR3: TGTGCCAGCAGCTTAGCCCCCGGGACAACGAACACTGAAGCTTTCTTT. J is TRBJ1-1 and V is TRBV7-2; maybe TRBD1 (6 bases). Germline loops: CDR1 SGHTA, CDR2 FQGNSA. The length of the CDR3 is 16 residues. V was shortened by 0 bases and J by 1 base, with 12 bases between the two germline ends. Together with reference TRBV7-2 and TRBJ1-1, the CDR3 gives the full variable domain: GAGVSQSPSNKVTEKGKDVELRCDPISGHTALYWYRQSLGQGLEFLIYFQGNSAPDKSGLPSDRFSAERTGGSVSTLTIQRTQQEDSAVYLCASSLAPGTTNTEAFFGQGTRLTVV.

The sample holds one count of this clone. CDR3 sequence reads: CASSEALYVSQTYNEQFF. The CDR3 DNA reads TGTGCCAGCAGTGAAGCGCTTTATGTCAGCCAGACTTACAATGAGCAGTTCTTC. The chain uses TRBV6-1 and TRBJ2-1; D is unclear. The CDR3 is 18 amino acids. Germline values: CDR1 MNHNS, CDR2 SASEGT. The V and J ends lost 0 bases and 4 bases respectively, with 19 bases between them.

J is TRBJ2-3 and V is TRBV7-8; D perhaps matches TRBD2 (6 bases). V was pared by 5 bases and J by 4 bases, with 10 bases between. The CDR3 is 13 amino acids. CDR1 is SGHVS, CDR2 FQNEAQ, per germline. DNA of the CDR3: TGTGCCAGCAGCCCCTGGGGGGCAGATACGCAGTATTTT. Its translation is CASSPWGADTQYF.

This rearrangement joins TRBV7-9 to TRBJ2-5; the D gene is possibly TRBD1 (6 bases). This CDR3 has 13 residues. V was shortened by 4 bases and J by 5 bases, with 11 bases between the two germline ends. Germline CDR1 reads SEHNR; CDR2 reads FQNEAQ (reference sequence). Here the CDR3 reads CASSSTGSETQYF. Written as DNA, the CDR3 is TGTGCCAGCAGCTCCACAGGGTCGGAGACCCAGTACTTC. Full variable domain (remainder filled in from reference TRBV7-9 and TRBJ2-5): DTGVSQNPRHKITKRGQNVTFRCDPISEHNRLYWYRQTLGQGPEFLTYFQNEAQLEKSRLLSDRFSAERPKGSFSTLEIQRTEQGDSAMYLCASSSTGSETQYFGPGTRLLVL.

This clone was observed a few times. The V call is TRBV27, the J call TRBJ2-5; D not certain. Trimming left V 2 bases short and J 4 bases short, with 8 bases between. The CDR3 contains 13 residues. Germline V gene data show CDR1 as MNHEY and CDR2 as SMNVEV (reference sequence). DNA for the CDR3: TGTGCCAGCAGTTTAGGGCTGCGAGAGACCCAGTACTTC. Translating it yields CASSLGLRETQYF.

Here the CDR3 reads CASSLAGMGGRDQETQYF. The CDR3 bases are TGTGCCAGCAGCTTAGCGGGTATGGGGGGCAGAGACCAAGAGACCCAGTACTTC. V usage is TRBV11-2 and J usage is TRBJ2-5; D is tentatively TRBD1 or TRBD2 (6 bases each). The V gene's germline CDR1 is SGHAT and CDR2 FQNNGV. The CDR3 runs 18 residues. The V end lost 1 base, the J end lost 0 bases, and 18 bases lay between the germline ends.

The V call is TRBV9, the J call TRBJ2-3; the D is unclear. The germline gives CDR1 SGDLS, CDR2 YYNGEE. This CDR3 has 14 amino acids. Trimming removed 0 bases at V and 4 bases at J, with 9 bases between. The CDR3 here is CASSVAIPADTQYF. The DNA for the CDR3 is TGTGCCAGCAGCGTAGCTATTCCGGCAGATACGCAGTATTTT.

The chain links TRBV4-3 to TRBJ1-2, with 12 bases lining up with TRBD1. The germline gives CDR1 LGHNA, CDR2 YSLEER. This CDR3 contains 19 residues. J gave up 2 bases and V 1 base, and 11 bases lay outside the gene matches. CDR3 in amino acids: CASSQGPGDRGRRNYGYTF. Here the CDR3 DNA reads TGCGCCAGCAGCCAAGGTCCAGGGGACAGGGGGCGTCGGAACTATGGCTACACCTTC.

The chain carries TRBV5-6 and TRBJ1-2; D remains ambiguous. Looked up from germline, CDR1 is SGHDT and CDR2 is YYEEEE. V lost 0 bases to trimming and J lost 6 bases, with 9 bases between them. The CDR3 contains 13 residues. CDR3 sequence (DNA): TGTGCCAGCAGCTTGGTAGGGTCACATGGCTACACCTTC. It yields the protein CASSLVGSHGYTF.

The rearrangement joins TRBV6-5 to TRBJ2-7; no firm D call. This CDR3 region has 12 residues. The ends were cut back, 0 bases at V and 6 bases at J, with 6 bases in the middle. From germline, CDR1 is MNHEY and CDR2 SVGAGI. The CDR3 is CASSYSGLEQYF. The CDR3 DNA reads TGTGCCAGCAGTTACTCTGGGCTCGAGCAGTACTTC.

The chain recombines TRBV19 with TRBJ1-2, with a possible D match to TRBD1 (5 bases). CDR1 and CDR2 from the germline V gene are LNHDA and SQIVND (reference sequence). Trimming pared 3 bases from V and 5 bases from J, leaving 16 bases between. The CDR3 extends over 15 amino acids. CDR3 DNA sequence: TGTGCCAGTAGTATCTGGACGGGACCTCGGTATGGCTACACCTTC. Protein product: CASSIWTGPRYGYTF. Combining the CDR3 with reference TRBV19 and TRBJ1-2 gives the whole variable domain DGGITQSPKYLFRKEGQNVTLSCEQNLNHDAMYWYRQDPGQGLRLIYYSQIVNDFQKGDIAEGYSVSREKKESFPLTVTSAQKNPTAFYLCASSIWTGPRYGYTFGSGTRLTVV.

The J gene is TRBJ2-1, the V gene TRBV23-1; 9 bases align to TRBD2. TRBV23-1 is classed as an ORF, of uncertain function. V gave up 6 bases and J gave up 6 bases; unmatched junction bases: 15. The CDR3 spans 17 residues. CDR3 amino acids: CASSSNQGSGGSNEQFF. The DNA of the CDR3 is TGCGCCAGCAGCTCCAATCAAGGTAGCGGGGGTAGCAATGAGCAGTTCTTC.

The V call is TRBV7-9, the J call TRBJ1-3; 7 positions agree with TRBD1. Germline CDR1 and CDR2: SEHNR and FQNEAQ (reference sequence). This CDR3 is 14 amino acids long. Germline trimming cut 2 bases from V and 4 bases from J; bases unmatched to any gene: 2. The CDR3 reads CASSLQGGGNTIYF. The CDR3 bases are TGTGCCAGCAGCTTACAGGGGGGAGGAAACACCATATATTTT.

CDR3 sequence: CAIGLSNTGELFF. The CDR3, as DNA: TGTGCCATCGGCTTGTCGAACACCGGGGAGCTGTTTTTT. The chain combines TRBV10-3 with TRBJ2-2; no clear D gene. CDR1 is ENHRY and CDR2 is SYGVKD in the germline V gene. V was shortened by 8 bases and J by 0 bases, with 7 bases between the two germline ends. This CDR3 contains 13 residues.

V and J are TRBV5-1 and TRBJ2-7; a possible D gene is TRBD1 (7 bases). The CDR3 contains 15 residues. Per the germline V gene, CDR1 is SGHRS and CDR2 is YFSETQ. V was cut by 0 bases and J by 6 bases, with 16 bases left in between. CDR3 residues: CASSLAAGGKTEQYF. CDR3 coding DNA: TGCGCCAGCAGCTTGGCGGCAGGGGGGAAGACCGAGCAGTACTTC.

This clone was counted a few times. The V call is TRBV7-6, the J call TRBJ1-5, with D hard to call. Germline lookup yields CDR1 SGHVS and CDR2 FNYEAQ. The germline V and J ends were trimmed by 5 bases and 0 bases, with 5 bases remaining between them. This CDR3 has 13 residues. The CDR3 loop is CASSPTSNQPQHF. The CDR3 nucleotides are TGTGCCAGCAGCCCGACTAGCAATCAGCCCCAGCATTTT.

The DNA for the CDR3 is TGCGCCAGCAGCTCCCATGGCTCCTACGAGCAGTACTTC. This translates into CASSSHGSYEQYF. V usage is TRBV5-1 and J usage is TRBJ2-7; D remains ambiguous. V lost 3 bases, J lost 0 bases, and 7 bases lay in between. CDR3 length: 13 amino acids. CDR1 is SGHRS, CDR2 YFSETQ, per germline.

The chain has TRBV6-1 and TRBJ1-5; D is ambiguous. This CDR3 is 14 amino acids long. V was trimmed by 8 bases and J by 6 bases, leaving 17 bases between them. Germline V gene sequence: CDR1 MNHNS, CDR2 SASEGT. CDR3: CASGLSELGQPQHF. The CDR3 coding sequence is TGTGCCAGCGGGCTTTCAGAGTTAGGTCAGCCCCAGCATTTT.

Comments on this clone: At one of its ends the junction is not consistent with the germline gene, which may arise from a read error. This chain joins TRBV7-9 and TRBJ2-5; D possibly corresponds to TRBD1 (6 bases). The CDR3 sequence is 12 residues long. CDR1 is SEHNR and CDR2 is FQNEAQ in the germline V gene (reference sequence). In nucleotides, the CDR3 is TGCTCACTACAGGGCGCCGAGGAGACCCAGTACTTC. As protein: CSLQGAEETQYF.

V usage is TRBV21-1 and J usage is TRBJ2-5; TRBD2 reflects the table's D call only, with no check against the DNA. TRBV21-1 is given as a pseudogene. CDR3 size: 16 residues. DNA of the CDR3: TGTGCCAGCACCATTACAAGCATCCCCAGAGGAGAGACCCAGTACTTC. The encoded protein is CASTITSIPRGETQYF.

V and J are TRBV4-1 and TRBJ1-5; a weak D match, TRBD1 (6 bases). The V end was cut by 4 bases, the J end by 4 bases, with 11 bases between. CDR1 is MGHRA, CDR2 YSYEKL, per germline. The CDR3 totals 14 residues. CDR3 sequence: CASSPGTLNQPQHF. The DNA of the CDR3 is TGCGCCAGCAGCCCCGGGACACTTAATCAGCCCCAGCATTTT.

V usage is TRBV7-9 and J usage is TRBJ2-7; D gene ambiguous. Germline CDR1 and CDR2: SEHNR and FQNEAQ (reference sequence). Trimming took 2 bases from V and 3 from J, leaving 20 bases between them. The CDR3 consists of 17 residues. The CDR3, as DNA: TGTGCCAGCAGCTTAAGATACGGCGCAGGAACACTCTACGAGCAGTACTTC. Translating it yields CASSLRYGAGTLYEQYF.

The chain carries TRBV6-1 and TRBJ1-2; D not resolved. The CDR3 totals 12 residues. Per the germline V gene, CDR1 is MNHNS and CDR2 is SASEGT. V was shortened by 3 bases and J by 9 bases, with 11 bases between the two germline ends. This CDR3 reads CASSEWEGRYTF. The CDR3 DNA is TGTGCCAGCAGTGAGTGGGAGGGTCGCTACACCTTC.

This clone turned up a few times. This sequence joins TRBV2 and TRBJ1-5; D may be TRBD1 (5 bases). Looked up from germline, CDR1 is SNHLY and CDR2 is FYNNEI. Trimming removed 3 bases from V and 4 bases from J, with 7 bases in between. The CDR3 extends over 13 amino acids. This CDR3 is CASSDSGNQPQHF. The CDR3 bases are TGTGCCAGCAGTGATTCAGGGAATCAGCCCCAGCATTTT.

The V gene is TRBV6-5, the J gene TRBJ2-2; D unclear. CDR1 is MNHEY, CDR2 SVGAGI, per germline. The ends were cut back, 8 bases at V and 6 bases at J, with 13 bases in the middle. The CDR3 has 13 residues. The CDR3 reads CASGARAAGELFF. The CDR3 nucleotides read TGTGCCAGCGGCGCTAGGGCGGCCGGGGAGCTGTTTTTT.

This sequence joins TRBV9 and TRBJ2-3, with 10 bases identical to TRBD2. Germline V gene data show CDR1 as SGDLS and CDR2 as YYNGEE. Trimming cost V 4 bases and J 3 bases; bases outside gene matches: 8. The CDR3 covers 16 residues. The DNA of the CDR3 is TGTGCCAGCAGCCAAATGGGACTAGCGATGACAGATACGCAGTATTTT. Protein sequence: CASSQMGLAMTDTQYF. The whole variable domain, filled in from reference TRBV9 and TRBJ2-3, reads DSGVTQTPKHLITATGQRVTLRCSPRSGDLSVYWYQQSLDQGLQFLIQYYNGEERAKGNILERFSAQQFPDLHSELNLSSLELGDSALYFCASSQMGLAMTDTQYFGPGTRLTVL.

V is TRBV7-2 and J is TRBJ2-3; 9 nucleotides line up with TRBD2. V gave up 4 bases and J gave up 4 bases; unmatched junction bases: 6. The CDR3 has 15 amino acids. Germline V gives CDR1 SGHTA, CDR2 FQGNSA. The DNA of the CDR3 is TGTGCCAGCAGCTCTGGGACTAGCTGGGCAGATACGCAGTATTTT. Encoded protein: CASSSGTSWADTQYF. Full variable domain (remainder filled in from reference TRBV7-2 and TRBJ2-3): GAGVSQSPSNKVTEKGKDVELRCDPISGHTALYWYRQSLGQGLEFLIYFQGNSAPDKSGLPSDRFSAERTGGSVSTLTIQRTQQEDSAVYLCASSSGTSWADTQYFGPGTRLTVL.

This clone has a single count. The chain recombines TRBV7-9 with TRBJ2-5; D is uncertain. The CDR3 consists of 11 residues. CDR1 is SEHNR, CDR2 FQNEAQ, per germline (reference sequence). V was clipped by 1 base and J by 9 bases, with 6 bases between them. This CDR3 is CASSLGGSQYF. The CDR3 region has the DNA TGTGCCAGCAGCTTAGGGGGATCCCAGTACTTC.

A few counts support this clone. The chain uses TRBV19 and TRBJ2-6; D ambiguous. Germline CDR1 is LNHDA and CDR2 is SQIVND (reference sequence). Trimming took 6 bases from V and 1 from J, leaving 7 bases between them. The CDR3 runs to 14 residues. CDR3 nucleotides: TGTGCCAGTAGCCCGCATTCTGGGGCCAACGTCCTGACTTTC. It is translated as CASSPHSGANVLTF.